A single sample is the source of the 4 T cell receptor beta chains below, sequenced in a study of CD8+CD57+ T cells in acquired aplastic anemia. Genomic DNA provided the template from which TCR beta VDJ and CDR3 profiles were obtained. TCRdb itself ran the reads through MiXCR, one entry per CDR3 protein. This table holds hundreds of thousands of distinct CDR3 sequences, around 68% found once. The sample consisted of sorted CD4+, CD8+, or CD8+CD57+ T cells (not recorded which) from PBMCs. Every receptor here comes from a human donor in good health, serving as a control.

There are many counts of this clonotype. The chain recombines TRBV2 with TRBJ2-6; D tentatively fits TRBD1 or TRBD2 (5 bases each). The CDR3 is made up of 16 amino acids. CDR1 is SNHLY, CDR2 FYNNEI, per germline. V lost 5 bases and J lost 0, with 11 bases in between. CDR3 DNA sequence: TGTGCCAGCAGTCAGGGACGTTACTCTGGGGCCAACGTCCTGACTTTC. Residues: CASSQGRYSGANVLTF. Complete variable domain (other parts from reference TRBV2 and TRBJ2-6): EPEVTQTPSHQVTQMGQEVILRCVPISNHLYFYWYRQILGQKVEFLVSFYNNEISEKSEIFDDQFSVERPDGSNFTLKIRSTKLEDSAMYFCASSQGRYSGANVLTFGAGSRLTVL.

In regard to this clonotype: No conserved phenylalanine or tryptophan is present at the end of the CDR3, so a read error is the likely explanation. It is unclear where the CDR3 begins or ends on the DNA, so no DNA is shown, and the CDR3 is as TCRdb lists it. The gene calls are TRBV7-2 and TRBJ1-2. The CDR3 is 13 amino acids in total, end residues counted. Looked up from germline, CDR1 is SGHTA and CDR2 is FQGNSA. The chain's CDR3 is CASSLYTSNGSSR.

This clonotype showed up many times. J is TRBJ1-1 and V is TRBV6-5, with D hard to call. Germline V gene sequence: CDR1 MNHEY, CDR2 SVGAGI. CDR3 size: 14 residues. With 4 bases removed from V and 4 bases from J, the gap between germline ends came to 13 bases. The DNA for the CDR3 is TGTGCCAGCAGTTTTTGGTCCGAACTCACTGAAGCTTTCTTT. Its protein product is CASSFWSELTEAFF.

The chain employs TRBV20-1 and TRBJ1-2; 10 positions match TRBD1. Germline V CDR1 and CDR2: DFQATT, SNEGSKA (reference sequence). The CDR3 has 16 amino acids. V dropped 6 bases and J dropped 1; count of bases not matched to a gene: 11. CDR3 in amino acids: CSAKEGQGLVNYGYTF. The CDR3 coding sequence is TGCAGTGCCAAGGAGGGACAGGGGCTCGTTAACTATGGCTACACCTTC.